Listed below are T cell receptor beta chains from one sample, sequenced in a study of molecular identifiers for immune sequencing clone quantification. From the PCR reads, TCRdb called clonotypes with MiXCR, one entry per CDR3 protein. This table holds fewer than 100,000 distinct CDR3 sequences, around a fifth found once. Sequencing input: naive CD8+ T cells from blood, with Jurkat cell RNA spiked in. The receptors shown here come from a human donor in good health. Some libraries in this study had Jurkat cell RNA spiked in. CDR3s include the opening cysteine and the closing phenylalanine or tryptophan. A D gene is named only where the DNA matches it firmly. Size is omitted from some rows. Given values are once, few, many or a class for expanded clones.

v_call	d_call	j_call	clone_size	cdr3_aa	cdr3_nt
TRBV19	TRBD1	TRBJ2-7	NA	CASSTWETGSHHEQYF	TGTGCCAGTAGTACCTGGGAGACAGGGAGTCACCACGAGCAGTACTTC
TRBV29-1	NA	TRBJ2-2	many	CSVVGDTGELFF	TGCAGCGTTGTCGGTGACACCGGGGAGCTGTTTTTT
TRBV6-5	TRBD2	TRBJ2-3	many	CASSREGDTQYF	TGTGCCAGCAGCAGGGAGGGAGATACGCAGTATTTT
TRBV29-1	TRBD2	TRBJ2-3	many	CSVTASGGPGDTQYF	TGCAGCGTTACGGCTAGCGGGGGTCCGGGAGATACGCAGTATTTT
TRBV6-5	NA	TRBJ2-3	many	CASSYVGSRFGATDTQYF	TGTGCCAGCAGTTACGTAGGGTCAAGATTTGGGGCCACAGATACGCAGTATTTT
TRBV30	NA	TRBJ2-1	many	CAWSRGLEQFF	TGTGCCTGGAGTAGAGGCCTTGAGCAGTTCTTC
TRBV6-2/TRBV6-3	NA	TRBJ2-7	few	CASSYLGDTYEQYF	TGTGCCAGCAGTTACTTGGGGGATACCTACGAGCAGTACTTC
TRBV19	NA	TRBJ2-3	many	CASSPSGGSTDTQYF	TGTGCCAGTAGCCCTAGTGGGGGTAGCACAGATACGCAGTATTTT
TRBV6-5	NA	TRBJ1-1	few	CASSYSTTDLNTEAFF	TGTGCCAGCAGTTACTCGACGACAGACCTGAACACTGAAGCTTTCTTT
TRBV11-2	NA	TRBJ2-7	NA	CASSLGGVDSSYEQYF	TGTGCCAGCAGCTTAGGGGGAGTGGACAGCTCCTACGAGCAGTACTTC
TRBV4-3	NA	TRBJ2-3	many	CASSPRWGAVDTQYF	TGCGCCAGCAGCCCCCGGTGGGGGGCCGTTGATACGCAGTATTTT
TRBV5-1	TRBD2	TRBJ2-7	many	CASSLGAGVSPYEQYF	TGCGCCAGCAGCTTGGGCGCGGGGGTTAGTCCCTACGAGCAGTACTTC
TRBV5-1	TRBD1	TRBJ2-3	NA	CASKSQGAYTDTQYF	TGCGCCAGCAAATCACAGGGGGCTTACACAGATACGCAGTATTTT
TRBV7-8	TRBD2	TRBJ2-7	many	CASSHRGGGPQYEQYF	TGTGCCAGCAGCCACCGGGGCGGGGGGCCACAGTACGAGCAGTACTTC
TRBV7-3	NA	TRBJ2-5	NA	CASSLNSGSETQYF	TGTGCCAGCAGCTTAAATTCAGGGTCGGAGACCCAGTACTTC
TRBV11-2	NA	TRBJ1-1	few	CASQGGQGEGTEAFF	TGTGCCAGCCAGGGTGGCCAGGGAGAAGGGACTGAAGCTTTCTTT
TRBV7-9	NA	TRBJ1-5	NA	CASSSPGGDNQPQHF	TGTGCCAGCAGTTCCCCGGGAGGGGACAATCAGCCCCAGCATTTT
TRBV7-9	TRBD2	TRBJ2-1	many	CASSLSGGRIYNEQFF	TGTGCCAGCAGCTTATCGGGAGGGAGAATCTACAATGAGCAGTTCTTC
TRBV19	TRBD1	TRBJ2-2	many	CASTNPGQGLYTGELFF	TGTGCCAGTACCAACCCGGGACAGGGGTTGTACACCGGGGAGCTGTTTTTT
TRBV5-6	NA	TRBJ1-1	many	CASSNRAELNTEAFF	TGTGCCAGCAGTAACAGGGCGGAGTTGAACACTGAAGCTTTCTTT
TRBV11-3	NA	TRBJ2-2	once	CASSPRSGNTGELSF	TGTGCCAGCAGCCCCAGGTCGGGGAACACCGGGGAGCTGTCTTTT
TRBV4-3	NA	TRBJ1-1	many	CASSQDRPMNTEAFF	TGCGCCAGCAGCCAAGACAGACCGATGAACACTGAAGCTTTCTTT
TRBV27	TRBD2	TRBJ2-1	few	CASSLRGGGTYNEQFF	TGTGCCAGCAGTTTAAGAGGCGGGGGTACTTACAATGAGCAGTTCTTC
TRBV6-2/TRBV6-3	NA	TRBJ1-1	NA	CASSYSRTEAFF	TGTGCCAGCAGTTACAGCCGTACTGAAGCTTTCTTT
TRBV4-1	TRBD2	TRBJ2-5	many	CASSQSPGLAGGETQYF	TGCGCCAGCAGCCAATCTCCGGGACTAGCGGGGGGAGAGACCCAGTACTTC
TRBV3-1	TRBD1	TRBJ2-3	many	CASSLPTGATDTQYF	TGTGCCAGCAGCCTACCGACAGGGGCCACAGATACGCAGTATTTT
TRBV3-1	NA	TRBJ2-7	NA	CASSQSGEGHRSYEQYF	TGTGCCAGCAGCCAAAGCGGCGAGGGACATCGCTCCTACGAGCAGTACTTC
TRBV28	NA	TRBJ2-7	many	CASSDGGGFSYEQYF	TGTGCCAGCAGTGACGGTGGCGGCTTCTCCTACGAGCAGTACTTC
TRBV4-1	NA	TRBJ2-1	few	CASSHFDNEQFF	TGCGCCAGCAGCCATTTTGACAATGAGCAGTTCTTC
TRBV4-3	TRBD1	TRBJ2-1	many	CASSHFPGTEYNEQFF	TGCGCCAGCAGCCATTTCCCCGGGACAGAGTACAATGAGCAGTTCTTC
TRBV5-5	NA	TRBJ2-5	many	CASSLDTGKQETQYF	TGTGCCAGCAGCTTGGACACAGGGAAGCAAGAGACCCAGTACTTC
TRBV19	TRBD1	TRBJ2-3	many	CASSLDRGYTDTQYF	TGTGCCAGTAGTTTGGACAGGGGGTACACAGATACGCAGTATTTT
TRBV3-1	NA	TRBJ2-1	few	CASSQDHQNIYNEQFF	TGTGCCAGCAGCCAAGATCACCAAAACATATACAATGAGCAGTTCTTC
TRBV27	TRBD2	TRBJ2-1	NA	CASSQLAGVSHNEQFF	TGTGCCAGCAGTCAGCTAGCGGGAGTTTCCCACAATGAGCAGTTCTTC
TRBV28	TRBD2	TRBJ2-5	many	CASTIMGLAGGVETQYF	TGTGCCAGCACCATAATGGGACTAGCGGGAGGGGTTGAGACCCAGTACTTC
TRBV7-9	TRBD2	TRBJ2-1	few	CASSGPGLAGVNEQFF	TGTGCCAGCAGCGGGCCGGGACTAGCGGGAGTAAATGAGCAGTTCTTC
TRBV29-1	TRBD1	TRBJ1-3	NA	CSAKIRQGASGNTIYF	TGCAGCGCCAAAATTAGGCAGGGGGCTTCTGGAAACACCATATATTTT
TRBV19	NA	TRBJ1-1	many	CASSMGLAEAFF	TGTGCCAGTAGTATGGGTTTGGCTGAAGCTTTCTTT
TRBV6-2/TRBV6-3	TRBD2	TRBJ2-3	many	CASSHGLASTDTQYF	TGTGCCAGCAGTCACGGACTAGCTAGCACAGATACGCAGTATTTT
TRBV3-1	NA	TRBJ1-1	few	CASSQGMANTEAFF	TGTGCCAGCAGCCAAGGGATGGCTAACACTGAAGCTTTCTTT
TRBV20-1	TRBD1	TRBJ2-7	many	CSALPDRGLGPYEQYF	TGCAGTGCTCTTCCGGACAGGGGATTGGGCCCCTACGAGCAGTACTTC
TRBV15	NA	TRBJ1-5	many	CATSTAVGHQPQHF	TGTGCCACCAGCACTGCCGTGGGGCATCAGCCCCAGCATTTT
TRBV12-3/TRBV12-4	NA	TRBJ1-1	NA	CASRGGAGVSFF	TGTGCCAGCAGGGGGGGGGCCGGGGTGTCTTTCTTT
TRBV5-4	TRBD1	TRBJ2-7	few	CASSLGRGRSYEQYF	TGTGCCAGCAGCTTGGGAAGGGGGCGATCCTACGAGCAGTACTTC
TRBV27	TRBD1	TRBJ1-1	NA	CASRLAQGGTEAFF	TGTGCCAGCAGGTTAGCCCAGGGGGGGACTGAAGCTTTCTTT
TRBV5-1	TRBD2	TRBJ2-7	NA	CASGLAASGAYEQYF	TGCGCCAGCGGCTTGGCGGCTAGCGGGGCCTACGAGCAGTACTTC
TRBV6-2/TRBV6-3	NA	TRBJ2-1	many	CASSSLGGAEGQFF	TGTGCCAGCTCCTCTTTGGGGGGCGCGGAGGGGCAGTTCTTC
TRBV14	NA	TRBJ2-4	NA	CASSQGRGMGNIQYF	TGTGCCAGCAGCCAAGGGAGGGGCATGGGAAACATTCAGTACTTC
TRBV4-2	TRBD1	TRBJ1-1	many	CASSQGTGDTEAFF	TGTGCCAGCAGCCAAGGGACAGGCGACACTGAAGCTTTCTTT
TRBV29-1	NA	TRBJ2-1	many	CSVGGGSEQFF	TGCAGCGTTGGTGGGGGGAGTGAGCAGTTCTTC
TRBV19	NA	TRBJ2-2	many	CASSGGGELFF	TGTGCCAGTAGTGGAGGCGGGGAGCTGTTTTTT
TRBV5-6	NA	TRBJ1-3	few	CASSAEPAGTTIYF	TGTGCCAGCAGCGCGGAACCCGCTGGAACCACCATATATTTT
TRBV12-3/TRBV12-4	TRBD1	TRBJ1-2	many	CASSSTGGYYGYTF	TGTGCCAGCAGTTCCACAGGGGGCTACTATGGCTACACCTTC
TRBV15	NA	TRBJ1-3	many	CATSDGKLGGNTIYF	TGTGCCACCAGTGATGGGAAGCTCGGGGGAAACACCATATATTTT
TRBV6-5	NA	TRBJ1-1	many	CASSYSGGGITEAFF	TGTGCCAGCAGTTACTCTGGGGGCGGAATTACTGAAGCTTTCTTT
TRBV19	NA	TRBJ2-1	NA	CASSIGGLSSYNEQFF	TGTGCCAGTAGTATAGGCGGATTGAGCTCCTACAATGAGCAGTTCTTC
TRBV13	NA	TRBJ1-5	NA	CASSLGGASRFQPQHF	TGTGCCAGCAGCTTAGGCGGGGCGTCACGGTTTCAGCCCCAGCATTTT